The 7 T cell receptor beta chains below come from one sample, sequenced in a study of shared clonotypes between healthy human individuals. TCRdb's table, derived via immunoSEQ multiplex PCR, lists solely in-frame clones and lacks some. The sample holds 330,000 or so clones, 73% seen once. The specimen was memory CD4+ T cells sorted from blood. Regarding subset: CD45RA-negative fraction. The source of these receptors is a man aged 25 to 45 in good health.

With respect to this clone: A far larger clone is off by one base, so a read error is likely. This chain connects TRBV6-6 to TRBJ1-2; D is unclear. Germline V gives CDR1 MNHNY, CDR2 SVGAGI (reference sequence). This CDR3 has 11 amino acids. V shed 9 bases and J shed 2 bases, with 7 bases lying between them. The CDR3 bases are TGTGCCAGTAGCGGAAACTATGGCTACACCTTC. Protein product: CASSGNYGYTF.

This clone was observed a few times. The gene calls are TRBV6-1 and TRBJ2-7, with 12 bases lining up with TRBD2. The CDR3 consists of 14 residues. Per the germline V gene, CDR1 is MNHNS and CDR2 is SASEGT. The ends lost 2 bases at V and 5 bases at J; junction bases unmatched: 1. Written as DNA, the CDR3 is TGTGCCAGCAGTGAACTAGCGGGAGGGCACGAGCAGTACTTC. As protein: CASSELAGGHEQYF.

J is TRBJ2-5 and V is TRBV7-2, with a weak D call TRBD1 (7 bases). CDR3 size: 16 residues. V lost 1 base and J lost 4, with 16 bases in between. The germline gives CDR1 SGHTA, CDR2 FQGNSA. The CDR3 spells CASSLDRGSGPETQYF. The CDR3 DNA sequence: TGTGCCAGCAGCTTAGACAGGGGTAGCGGCCCAGAGACCCAGTACTTC.

This chain links TRBV11-2 with TRBJ2-7, with D unclear. The germline gives CDR1 SGHAT, CDR2 FQNNGV. The CDR3 extends over 15 amino acids. Between the trimmed V and J ends, which lost 1 base and 2 bases, there was a span of 12 bases. The CDR3: CASSLGFKGTYEQYF. The CDR3 region has the DNA TGTGCCAGCAGCTTAGGATTCAAGGGAACCTACGAGCAGTACTTC.

The chain has TRBV9 and TRBJ2-2, with D possibly TRBD1 on 5 matching bases. The V end was cut by 4 bases, the J end by 8 bases, with 9 bases between. CDR1 and CDR2 (germline): SGDLS, YYNGEE. CDR3 length equals 12 residues. CDR3 amino acids: CASSLGVGELFF. The CDR3 DNA reads as TGTGCCAGCAGCCTAGGGGTTGGGGAGCTGTTTTTT. Together with reference TRBV9 and TRBJ2-2, the CDR3 gives the full variable domain: DSGVTQTPKHLITATGQRVTLRCSPRSGDLSVYWYQQSLDQGLQFLIQYYNGEERAKGNILERFSAQQFPDLHSELNLSSLELGDSALYFCASSLGVGELFFGEGSRLTVL.

Comments on this clone: Other DNA sequences from this sample encode an identical CDR3 as well. The gene calls are TRBV20-1 and TRBJ2-5; D is ambiguous. Looked up from germline, CDR1 is DFQATT and CDR2 is SNEGSKA (reference sequence). The length of the CDR3 is 11 residues. V was clipped by 3 bases and J by 2 bases, with 4 bases between them. The CDR3 sequence is CSASLQETQYF. The CDR3 DNA reads TGCAGTGCTAGCTTACAAGAGACCCAGTACTTC.

The chain joins TRBV7-7 to TRBJ2-5; maybe TRBD1 (5 bases). Germline-derived CDR1 and CDR2 are SSHAT and FNYEAQ (reference sequence). Trimming took off 5 bases at V and 2 bases at J, with 12 bases between the two ends. CDR3 length: 14 amino acids. CDR3 nucleotide sequence: TGTGCCAGCAGCCCTGGCGACAGACAAGAGACCCAGTACTTC. Translated: CASSPGDRQETQYF.